This T cell receptor (beta chain) was captured in a study of regulatory T cells in long-lasting Graves disease. Details on this clonotype: What it binds is unknown.

As for time point: newly diagnosed GD, antithyroid drugs for less than 3 months. PBMC-extracted RNA yielded the TCR library. Peripheral blood, at approximately 10 milliliters, went into EDTA tubes. Study outcomes and limitations: Persistent Graves' patients showed less TCR diversity than newly diagnosed patients showed. Patients with persistent disease shared 2,500 to 3,500 public clonotypes, outpacing the 966 shared by new patients. Having few samples may have compromised the accuracy.

The CDR3 runs to 16 residues. Germline CDR1 reads MGHDK; CDR2 reads SYGVNS. Germline trimming cut 5 bases from V and 3 bases from J; bases unmatched to any gene: 8. In building TCR beta libraries, iRepertoire HTBI primers were used together with Arm-PCR of CDR3 regions. TCRdb re-called the multiplex PCR reads with MiXCR, one entry per CDR3 protein. The repertoire holds roughly 420,000 distinct CDR3 sequences, with around 15% as singletons. The sequences come from peripheral blood mononuclear cells (PBMCs), collected at new diagnosis, from a patient treated with antithyroid drugs. V usage is TRBV25-1 and J usage is TRBJ2-4; 9 positions agree with TRBD2. This clonotype originated in a female donor with Graves disease. CDR3 coding DNA: TGTGCCAGCAGTAAAGGGGGACTAGCTGTCAAAAACATTCAGTACTTC. Its translation is CASSKGGLAVKNIQYF. The whole variable domain, remainder taken from reference TRBV25-1 and TRBJ2-4, is EADIYQTPRYLVIGTGKKITLECSQTMGHDKMYWYQQDPGMELHLIHYSYGVNSTEKGDLSSESTVSRIRTEHFPLTLESARPSHTSQYLCASSKGGLAVKNIQYFGAGTRLSVL.